The T cell receptor beta chain under discussion was sequenced for a study of patients and donors after allogeneic stem cell transplantation. This clonotype was recorded a few times. The CDR3 length is 16 residues. The germline gives CDR1 MGHRA, CDR2 YSYEKL. V lost 1 base, J lost 5 bases, and 7 bases stayed unmatched. TCRdb re-called the RT-PCR reads with MiXCR, one entry per CDR3 protein. The repertoire holds hundreds of thousands of distinct CDR3 sequences, with 16% as singletons. This chain connects TRBV4-1 to TRBJ1-5; 8 nucleotides agree with TRBD1. The TCR originated in a human donor who was either an allogeneic HSCT recipient or a stem cell or donor lymphocyte infusion donor (not recorded which). It is not recorded whose cells these are; they may come from a transplant donor. The sequenced sample was blood, either unsorted or a sorted T cell fraction (not recorded which). DNA for the CDR3: TGCGCCAGCAGCCAAGCTCGGACAGGGCACTATCAGCCCCAGCATTTT. Translating gives CASSQARTGHYQPQHF.